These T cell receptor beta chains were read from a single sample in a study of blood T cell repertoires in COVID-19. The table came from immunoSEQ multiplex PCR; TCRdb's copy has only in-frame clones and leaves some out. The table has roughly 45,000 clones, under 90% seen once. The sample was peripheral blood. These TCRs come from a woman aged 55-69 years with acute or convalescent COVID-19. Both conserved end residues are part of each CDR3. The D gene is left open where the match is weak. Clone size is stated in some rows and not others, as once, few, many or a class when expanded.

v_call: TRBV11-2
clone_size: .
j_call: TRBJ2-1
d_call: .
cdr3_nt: TGTGCCAGCAGCTTAAGCCCAGGGGCTTGGAATGAGCAGTTCTTC
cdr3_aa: CASSLSPGAWNEQFF

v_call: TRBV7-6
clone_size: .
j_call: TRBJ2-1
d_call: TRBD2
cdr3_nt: TGTGCCAGCAGCCCGACTAGCGGGAACTTCAATGAGCAGTTCTTC
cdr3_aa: CASSPTSGNFNEQFF

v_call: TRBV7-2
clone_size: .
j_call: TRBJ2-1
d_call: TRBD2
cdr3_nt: TGTGCCAGCAGCTTAGGTACTAGCGGTCCCTACAATGAGCAGTTCTTC
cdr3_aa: CASSLGTSGPYNEQFF

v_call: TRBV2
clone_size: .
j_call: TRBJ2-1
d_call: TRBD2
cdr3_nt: TGTGCCAGCTCCAAGACTAGCGGGAGATATGTGGTCAATGAGCAGTTCTTC
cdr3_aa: CASSKTSGRYVVNEQFF

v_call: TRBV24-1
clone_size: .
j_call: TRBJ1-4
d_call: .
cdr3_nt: TGTGCCACCAGTGATTTGGGATATAACAGGGTGGGTCCAACTAATGAAAAACTGTTTTTT
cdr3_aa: CATSDLGYNRVGPTNEKLFF

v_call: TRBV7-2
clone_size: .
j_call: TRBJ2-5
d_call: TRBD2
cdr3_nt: TGTGCCAGCAGCTTTCGGCTAGCGGGGTCCCAAGAGACCCAGTACTTC
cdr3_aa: CASSFRLAGSQETQYF

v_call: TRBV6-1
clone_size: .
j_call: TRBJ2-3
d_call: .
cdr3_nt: TGTGCCAGCAGTGAATTTCGGAGCACAGATACGCAGTATTTT
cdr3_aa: CASSEFRSTDTQYF

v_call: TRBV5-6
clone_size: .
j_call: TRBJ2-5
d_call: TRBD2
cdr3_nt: TGTGCCAGCAGCTTGGGAACTAGCGTGTACCAAGAGACCCAGTACTTC
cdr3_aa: CASSLGTSVYQETQYF

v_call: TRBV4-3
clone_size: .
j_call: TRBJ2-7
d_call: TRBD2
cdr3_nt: TGCGCCAGCAGCCAAGGAACTAGCGGGAGTACCTCGGGTTACCGCGAGCAGTACTTC
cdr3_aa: CASSQGTSGSTSGYREQYF

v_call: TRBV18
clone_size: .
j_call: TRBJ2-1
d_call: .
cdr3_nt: TGTGCCAGCTCACGGGGCGATAGGGACAATGAGCAGTTCTTC
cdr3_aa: CASSRGDRDNEQFF

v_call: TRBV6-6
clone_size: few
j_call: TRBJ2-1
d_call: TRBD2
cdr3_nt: TGTGCCAGCAACCCGCGGGGGGACGGGGAGCAGTTCTTC
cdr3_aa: CASNPRGDGEQFF

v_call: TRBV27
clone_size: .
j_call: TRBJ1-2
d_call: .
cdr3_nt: TGTGCCAGCAGTCCGCAGGGTGGAGGCTACACCTTC
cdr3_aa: CASSPQGGGYTF

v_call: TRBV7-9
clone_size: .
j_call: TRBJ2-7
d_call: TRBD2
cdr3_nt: TGTGCCAGCAGCCCGAGACTAGCGAACGAGCAGTACTTC
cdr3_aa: CASSPRLANEQYF

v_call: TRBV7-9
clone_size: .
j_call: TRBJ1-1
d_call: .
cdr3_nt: TGTGCCAGCAGCCGAGACAGTGTCACTGAAGCTTTCTTT
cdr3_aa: CASSRDSVTEAFF

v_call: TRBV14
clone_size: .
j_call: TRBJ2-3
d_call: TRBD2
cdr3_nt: TGTGCCAGCAGCCCGACGGGGGGGCCAGATACGCAGTATTTT
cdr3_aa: CASSPTGGPDTQYF

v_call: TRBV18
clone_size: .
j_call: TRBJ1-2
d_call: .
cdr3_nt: TGTGCCAGCTCACCACCGCAGGGTCTTGGCTACACCTTC
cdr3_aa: CASSPPQGLGYTF

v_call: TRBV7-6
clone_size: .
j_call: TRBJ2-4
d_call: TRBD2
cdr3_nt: TGTGCCAGCAGCTCAGGACTAGCGGGGGATATAGCCAAAAACATTCAGTACTTC
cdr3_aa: CASSSGLAGDIAKNIQYF

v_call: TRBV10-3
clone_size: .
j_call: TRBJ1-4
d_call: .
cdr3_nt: TGTGCCATCAGGGAGGGAGGGGCAGAAAAACTGTTTTTT
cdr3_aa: CAIREGGAEKLFF

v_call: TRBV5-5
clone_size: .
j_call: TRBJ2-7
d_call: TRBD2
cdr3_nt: TGTGCCAGCAGCGTATTAGCGGGGAACTCCTACGAGCAGTACTTC
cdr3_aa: CASSVLAGNSYEQYF

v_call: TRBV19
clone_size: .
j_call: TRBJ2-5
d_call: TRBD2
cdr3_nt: TGTGCCACTACCATGGGGACTAGCGGGAGAGCAGAGACCCAGTACTTC
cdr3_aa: CATTMGTSGRAETQYF

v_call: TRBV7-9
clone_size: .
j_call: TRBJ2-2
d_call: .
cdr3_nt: TGTGCCAGCAGCTTAGCGCTAGACACCGGGGAGCTGTTTTTT
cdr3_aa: CASSLALDTGELFF

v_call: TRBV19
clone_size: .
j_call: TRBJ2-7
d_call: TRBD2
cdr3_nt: TGTGCCAGTAGGTCTAGCGGTAGATACGAGCAGTACTTC
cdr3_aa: CASRSSGRYEQYF

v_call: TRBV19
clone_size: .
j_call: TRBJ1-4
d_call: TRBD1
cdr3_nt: TGTGCCAGTAGTGGGCGAGGGGGCGAAAATGAAAAACTGTTTTTT
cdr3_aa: CASSGRGGENEKLFF

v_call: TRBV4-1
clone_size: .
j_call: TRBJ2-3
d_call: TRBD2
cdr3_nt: TGCGCCAGCAGCCGGCCACTAGCGGACTACACAGATACGCAGTATTTT
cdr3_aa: CASSRPLADYTDTQYF

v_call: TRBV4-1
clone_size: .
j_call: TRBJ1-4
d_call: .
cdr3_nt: TGCGCCAGCAGCCAAGTCAGGGTTGAAAAACTGTTTTTT
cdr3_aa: CASSQVRVEKLFF

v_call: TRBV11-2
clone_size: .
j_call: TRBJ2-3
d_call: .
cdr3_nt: TGTGCCAGCAGCTTTTCAAATACGCAGTATTTT
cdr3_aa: CASSFSNTQYF

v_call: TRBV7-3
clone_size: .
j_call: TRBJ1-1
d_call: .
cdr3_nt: TGTGCCAGCAGCTTAACGGCGAACACTGAAGCTTTCTTT
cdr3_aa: CASSLTANTEAFF

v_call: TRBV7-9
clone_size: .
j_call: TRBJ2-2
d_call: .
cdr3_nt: TGTGCCAGCAGCCTCCCCGGGAGCAGCGGGGAGCTGTTTTTT
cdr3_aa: CASSLPGSSGELFF

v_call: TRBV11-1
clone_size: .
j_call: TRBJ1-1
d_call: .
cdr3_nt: TGTGCCAGCAGCTTATCTGGGACTACTGAAGCTTTCTTT
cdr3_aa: CASSLSGTTEAFF

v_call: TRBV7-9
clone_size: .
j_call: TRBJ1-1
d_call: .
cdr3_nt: TGTGCCAGCAGCCGCCAGGGAACAACTGAAGCTTTCTTT
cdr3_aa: CASSRQGTTEAFF

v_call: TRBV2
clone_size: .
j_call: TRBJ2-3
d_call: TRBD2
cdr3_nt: TGTGCCAGCAGTGACACTAGCGGGGGGAGAGATACGCAGTATTTT
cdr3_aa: CASSDTSGGRDTQYF

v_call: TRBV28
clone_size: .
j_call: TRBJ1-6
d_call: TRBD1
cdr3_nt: TGTGCCAGCAGCCCCGGGACAGGGGGATCACCCCTCCACTTT
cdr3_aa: CASSPGTGGSPLHF

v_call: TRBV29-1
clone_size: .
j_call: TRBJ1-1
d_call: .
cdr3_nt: TGCAGCGTTGACGGGGGGCGCGGGACTGAAGCTTTCTTT
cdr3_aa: CSVDGGRGTEAFF

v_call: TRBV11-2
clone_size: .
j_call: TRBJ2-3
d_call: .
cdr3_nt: TGTGCCAGCAGCTTAGGAGGTGGTGGGTTTACAGATACGCAGTATTTT
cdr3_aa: CASSLGGGGFTDTQYF

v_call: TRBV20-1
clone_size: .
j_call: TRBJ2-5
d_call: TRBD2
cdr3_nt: TGCAGTGCTAGTCCATACCCCGCTAGCGGACCAAGGGAGACCCAGTACTTC
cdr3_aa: CSASPYPASGPRETQYF

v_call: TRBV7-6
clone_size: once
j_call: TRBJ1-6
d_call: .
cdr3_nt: TGTGCCAGCAGCTCCAGGGGTGGGAATTCACCCCTCCACTTT
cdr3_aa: CASSSRGGNSPLHF

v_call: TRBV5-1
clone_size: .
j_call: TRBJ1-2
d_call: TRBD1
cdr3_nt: TGCGCCAGCAGCTTGGGAATCGGGACAGGGGATGGTGGCTACACCTTC
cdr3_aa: CASSLGIGTGDGGYTF

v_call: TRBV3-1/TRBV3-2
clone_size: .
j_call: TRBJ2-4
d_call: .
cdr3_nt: TGTGCCAGCAGCCAAGATGTGGGAGACAAAAACATTCAGTACTTC
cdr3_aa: CASSQDVGDKNIQYF

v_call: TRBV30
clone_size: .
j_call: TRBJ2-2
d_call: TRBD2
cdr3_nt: TGTGCCTGGAGCGCATTTAGCGGGGCCATGAACACCGGGGAGCTGTTTTTT
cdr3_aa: CAWSAFSGAMNTGELFF

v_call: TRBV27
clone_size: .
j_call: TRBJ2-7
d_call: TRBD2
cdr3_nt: TGTGCCAGCAGTCCGGGACTAGTTTTCTACGAGCAGTACTTC
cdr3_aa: CASSPGLVFYEQYF

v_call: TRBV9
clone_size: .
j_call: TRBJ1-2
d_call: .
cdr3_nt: TGTGCCAGCAGCGTAGGTAGCAGGGGAGACTATGGCTACACCTTC
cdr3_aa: CASSVGSRGDYGYTF

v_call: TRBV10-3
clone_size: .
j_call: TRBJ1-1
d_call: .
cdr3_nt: TGTGCCATCAGTGAGTCTTGGGGCGGCGACACTGAAGCTTTCTTT
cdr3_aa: CAISESWGGDTEAFF

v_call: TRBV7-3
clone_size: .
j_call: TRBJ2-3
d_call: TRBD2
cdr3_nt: TGTGCCAGCAGCCTAAGCGGGGGGAGCACAGATACGCAGTATTTT
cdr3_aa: CASSLSGGSTDTQYF

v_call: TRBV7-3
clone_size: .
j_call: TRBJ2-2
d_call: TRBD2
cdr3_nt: TGTGCCAGCAGCGTCCTAGCGGGAGGGCCGTCCACCGGGGAGCTGTTTTTT
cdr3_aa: CASSVLAGGPSTGELFF

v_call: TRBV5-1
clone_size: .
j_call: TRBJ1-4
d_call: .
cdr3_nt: TGCGCCAGCAGCTTGGGCCCACAGGCAGGTTTGGAAAAACTGTTTTTT
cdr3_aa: CASSLGPQAGLEKLFF

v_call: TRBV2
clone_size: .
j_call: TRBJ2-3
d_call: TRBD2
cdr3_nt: TGTGCCAGCAGGCTCCTAGCGGGGGCGAGCACAGATACGCAGTATTTT
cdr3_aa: CASRLLAGASTDTQYF

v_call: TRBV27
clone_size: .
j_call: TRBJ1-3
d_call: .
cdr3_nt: TGTGCCAGCAGTTCGAGGGGCAGGGGAAAAGGGGGTTTATATTTT
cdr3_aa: CASSSRGRGKGGLYF

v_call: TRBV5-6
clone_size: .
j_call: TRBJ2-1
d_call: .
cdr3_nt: TGTGCCAGCAGCTTGCCGTCCCGAGGCGGTGAGCAGTTCTTC
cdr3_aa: CASSLPSRGGEQFF

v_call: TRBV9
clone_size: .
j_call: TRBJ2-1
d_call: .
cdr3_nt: TGTGCCAGCAGCGCAGAAGCCTGGCGACACTCCTACAATGAGCAGTTCTTC
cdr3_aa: CASSAEAWRHSYNEQFF

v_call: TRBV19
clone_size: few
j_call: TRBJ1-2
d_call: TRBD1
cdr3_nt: TGTGCCAGTAGTATAAGGCAGGGGGACTACTATGGCTACACCTTC
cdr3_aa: CASSIRQGDYYGYTF

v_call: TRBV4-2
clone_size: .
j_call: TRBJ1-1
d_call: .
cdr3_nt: TGTGCCAGCAGCCCTTACCTTGGGGGGGACACTGAAGCTTTCTTT
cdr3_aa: CASSPYLGGDTEAFF

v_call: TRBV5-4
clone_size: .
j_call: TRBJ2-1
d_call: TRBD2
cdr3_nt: TGTGCCAGCAGCGGAGCGGGAAGTTACAATGAGCAGTTCTTC
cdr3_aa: CASSGAGSYNEQFF

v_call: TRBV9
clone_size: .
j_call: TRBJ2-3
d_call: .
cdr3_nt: TGTGCCAGCAGCGTAGGGTCTACTAGCACAGATACGCAGTATTTT
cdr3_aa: CASSVGSTSTDTQYF

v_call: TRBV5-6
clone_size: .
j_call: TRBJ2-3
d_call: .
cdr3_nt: TGTGCCAGCAGCTTGGGAACACTGACGGGGTCCCCAGATACGCAGTATTTT
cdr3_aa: CASSLGTLTGSPDTQYF

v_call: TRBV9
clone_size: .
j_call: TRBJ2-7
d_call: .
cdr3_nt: TGTGCCAGCAGCGTAGACATTGGCGGGAATACCTACGAGCAGTACTTC
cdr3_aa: CASSVDIGGNTYEQYF

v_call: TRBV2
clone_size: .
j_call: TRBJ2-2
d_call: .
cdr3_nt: TGTGCCAGCGGTCAACTAACGAACACCGGGGAGCTGTTTTTT
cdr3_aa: CASGQLTNTGELFF

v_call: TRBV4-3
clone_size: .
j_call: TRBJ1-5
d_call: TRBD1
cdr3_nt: TGCGCCAGCAGCCAAGATCAGGGACAGGGGGCGGGCAATCAGCCCCAGCATTTT
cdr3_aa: CASSQDQGQGAGNQPQHF

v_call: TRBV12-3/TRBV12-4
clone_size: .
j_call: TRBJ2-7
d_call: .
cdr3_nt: TGTGCCAGCAGGCCCGCCGGGGCCTACGAGCAGTACTTC
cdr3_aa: CASRPAGAYEQYF

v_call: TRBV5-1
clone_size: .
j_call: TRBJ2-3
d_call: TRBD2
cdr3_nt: TGCGCCAGCAGCACGACTAGCGGAACAGGCACAGATACGCAGTATTTT
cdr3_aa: CASSTTSGTGTDTQYF

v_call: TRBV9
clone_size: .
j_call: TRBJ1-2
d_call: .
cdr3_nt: TGTGCCAGCAGCGTAGCCGGACTGGGGGGGCACGGCTACACCTTC
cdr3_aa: CASSVAGLGGHGYTF